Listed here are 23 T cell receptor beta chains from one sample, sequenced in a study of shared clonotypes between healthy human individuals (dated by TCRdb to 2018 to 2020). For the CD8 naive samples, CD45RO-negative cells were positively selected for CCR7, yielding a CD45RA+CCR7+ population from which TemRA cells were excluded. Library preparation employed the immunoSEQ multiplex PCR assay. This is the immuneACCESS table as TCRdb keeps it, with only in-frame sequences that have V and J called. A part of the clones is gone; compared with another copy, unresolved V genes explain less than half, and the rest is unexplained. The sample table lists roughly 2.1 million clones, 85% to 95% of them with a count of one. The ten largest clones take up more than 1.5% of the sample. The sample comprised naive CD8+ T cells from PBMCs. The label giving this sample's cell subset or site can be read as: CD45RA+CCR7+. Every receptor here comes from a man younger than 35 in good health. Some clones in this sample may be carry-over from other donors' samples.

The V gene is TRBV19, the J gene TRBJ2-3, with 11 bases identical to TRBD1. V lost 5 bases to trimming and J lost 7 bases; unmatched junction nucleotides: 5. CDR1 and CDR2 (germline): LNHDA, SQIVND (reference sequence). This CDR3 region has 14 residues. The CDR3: CASSGDRGWNTQYF. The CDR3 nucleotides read TGTGCCAGTAGTGGGGACAGGGGGTGGAATACGCAGTATTTT.

The CDR3 coding sequence is TGTGCCAGCAGCATTCGGACAGGGGCGGCCCAAGAGACCCAGTACTTC. Amino acids: CASSIRTGAAQETQYF. The chain recombines TRBV7-9 with TRBJ2-5; 9 bases fit TRBD1. CDR1 SEHNR and CDR2 FQNEAQ come from the germline V gene (reference sequence). The V gene end was trimmed by 5 bases and the J gene end by 1 base; junction bases not matched to a gene: 8. The CDR3 covers 16 residues.

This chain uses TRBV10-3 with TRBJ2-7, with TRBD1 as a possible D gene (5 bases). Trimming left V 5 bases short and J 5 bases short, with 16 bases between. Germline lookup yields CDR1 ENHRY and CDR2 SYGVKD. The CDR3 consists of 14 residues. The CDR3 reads CAISTQGQVNEQYF. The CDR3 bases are TGTGCCATCAGTACCCAGGGCCAGGTCAACGAGCAGTACTTC.

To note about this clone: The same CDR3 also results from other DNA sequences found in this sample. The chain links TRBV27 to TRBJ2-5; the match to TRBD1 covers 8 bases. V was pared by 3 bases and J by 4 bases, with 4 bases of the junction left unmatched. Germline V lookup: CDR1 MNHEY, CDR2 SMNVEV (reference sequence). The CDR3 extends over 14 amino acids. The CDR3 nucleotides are TGTGCCAGCAGTTTCCGAGACAGGGGAGAGACCCAGTACTTC. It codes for CASSFRDRGETQYF.

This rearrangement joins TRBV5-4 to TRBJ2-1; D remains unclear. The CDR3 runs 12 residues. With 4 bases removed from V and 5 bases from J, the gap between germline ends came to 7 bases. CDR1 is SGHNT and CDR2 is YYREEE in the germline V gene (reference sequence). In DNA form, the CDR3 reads TGTGCCAGCAGCCCCACGGACAATGAGCAGTTCTTC. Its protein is CASSPTDNEQFF.

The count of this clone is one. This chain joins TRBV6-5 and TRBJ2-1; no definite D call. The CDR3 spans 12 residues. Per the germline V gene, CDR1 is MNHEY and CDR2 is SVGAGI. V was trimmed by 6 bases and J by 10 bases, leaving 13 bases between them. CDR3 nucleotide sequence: TGTGCCAGCAGCCTCCCCGGCCGGGAGCAGTTCTTC. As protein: CASSLPGREQFF.

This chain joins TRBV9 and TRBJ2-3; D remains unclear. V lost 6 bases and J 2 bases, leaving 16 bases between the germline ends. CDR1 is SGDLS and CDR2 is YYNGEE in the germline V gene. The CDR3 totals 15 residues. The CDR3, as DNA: TGTGCCAGCAACCCCGACGGGCGGCTCACAGATACGCAGTATTTT. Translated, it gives CASNPDGRLTDTQYF. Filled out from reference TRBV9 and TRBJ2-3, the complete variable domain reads DSGVTQTPKHLITATGQRVTLRCSPRSGDLSVYWYQQSLDQGLQFLIQYYNGEERAKGNILERFSAQQFPDLHSELNLSSLELGDSALYFCASNPDGRLTDTQYFGPGTRLTVL.

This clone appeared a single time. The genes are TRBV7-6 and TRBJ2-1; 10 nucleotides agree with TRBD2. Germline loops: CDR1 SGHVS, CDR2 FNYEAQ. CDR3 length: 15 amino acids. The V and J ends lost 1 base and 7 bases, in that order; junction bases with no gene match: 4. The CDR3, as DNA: TGTGCCAGCAGCTTAGGGGGACTAGCGTGGAATGAGCAGTTCTTC. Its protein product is CASSLGGLAWNEQFF.

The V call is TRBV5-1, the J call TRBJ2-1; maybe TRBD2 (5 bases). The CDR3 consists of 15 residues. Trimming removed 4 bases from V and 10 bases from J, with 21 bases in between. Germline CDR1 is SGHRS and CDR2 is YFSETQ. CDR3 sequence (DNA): TGCGCCAGCAGCCCCGGACGAGAGGGAACAGAAGAGCAGTTCTTC. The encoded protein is CASSPGREGTEEQFF.

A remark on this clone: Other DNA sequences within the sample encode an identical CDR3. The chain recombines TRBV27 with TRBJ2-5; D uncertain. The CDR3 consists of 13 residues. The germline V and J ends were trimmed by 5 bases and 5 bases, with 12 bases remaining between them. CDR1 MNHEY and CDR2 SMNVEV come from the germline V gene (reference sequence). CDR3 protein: CASSPRVGETQYF. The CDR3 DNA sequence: TGTGCCAGCAGTCCCCGAGTGGGGGAGACCCAGTACTTC.

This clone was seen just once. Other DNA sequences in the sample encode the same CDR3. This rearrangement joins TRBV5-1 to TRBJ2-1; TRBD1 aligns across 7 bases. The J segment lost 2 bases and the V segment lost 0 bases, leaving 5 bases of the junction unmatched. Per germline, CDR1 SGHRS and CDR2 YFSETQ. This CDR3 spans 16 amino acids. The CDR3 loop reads CASSLGRDRPYNEQFF. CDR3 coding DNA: TGCGCCAGCAGCTTGGGCCGGGACAGACCCTACAATGAGCAGTTCTTC. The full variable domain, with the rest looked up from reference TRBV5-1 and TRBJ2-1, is KAGVTQTPRYLIKTRGQQVTLSCSPISGHRSVSWYQQTPGQGLQFLFEYFSETQRNKGNFPGRFSGRQFSNSRSEMNVSTLELGDSALYLCASSLGRDRPYNEQFFGPGTRLTVL.

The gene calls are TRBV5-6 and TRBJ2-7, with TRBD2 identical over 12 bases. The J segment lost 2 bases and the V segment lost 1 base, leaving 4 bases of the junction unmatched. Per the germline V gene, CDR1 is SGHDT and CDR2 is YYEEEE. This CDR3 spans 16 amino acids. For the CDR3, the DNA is TGTGCCAGCAGCTTGCTGACTAGCGGGAGTACCTACGAGCAGTACTTC. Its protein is CASSLLTSGSTYEQYF.

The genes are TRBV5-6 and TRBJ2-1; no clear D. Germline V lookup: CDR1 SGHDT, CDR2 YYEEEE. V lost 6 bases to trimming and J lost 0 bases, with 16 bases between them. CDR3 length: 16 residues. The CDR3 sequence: CASTIRIASSYNEQFF. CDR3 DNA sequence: TGTGCCAGCACCATTAGGATCGCAAGCTCCTACAATGAGCAGTTCTTC.

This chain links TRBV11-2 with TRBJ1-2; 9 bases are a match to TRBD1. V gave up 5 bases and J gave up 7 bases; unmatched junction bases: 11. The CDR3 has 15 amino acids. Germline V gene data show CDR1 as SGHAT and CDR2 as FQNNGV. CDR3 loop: CASSPVGTGSRGYTF. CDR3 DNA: TGTGCCAGCAGCCCGGTTGGGACAGGGTCGCGTGGCTACACCTTC.

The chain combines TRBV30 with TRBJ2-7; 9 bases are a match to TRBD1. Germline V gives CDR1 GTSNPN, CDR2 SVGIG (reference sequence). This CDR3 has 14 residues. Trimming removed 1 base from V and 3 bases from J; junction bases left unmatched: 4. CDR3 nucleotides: TGTGCCTGGAGTGCGGGACAGGGTGTCTACGAGCAGTACTTC. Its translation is CAWSAGQGVYEQYF.

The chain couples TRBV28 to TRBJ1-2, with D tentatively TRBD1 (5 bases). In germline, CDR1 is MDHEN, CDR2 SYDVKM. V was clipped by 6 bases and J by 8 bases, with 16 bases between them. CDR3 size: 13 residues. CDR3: CASSLGQVGGYTF. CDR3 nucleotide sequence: TGTGCCAGCAGCCTGGGGCAGGTTGGGGGCTACACCTTC.

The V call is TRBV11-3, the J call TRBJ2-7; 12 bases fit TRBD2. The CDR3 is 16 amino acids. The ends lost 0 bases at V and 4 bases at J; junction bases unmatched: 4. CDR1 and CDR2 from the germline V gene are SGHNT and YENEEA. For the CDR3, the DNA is TGTGCCAGCAGCTTAGACGGACTAGCGGGACCATACGAGCAGTACTTC. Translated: CASSLDGLAGPYEQYF.

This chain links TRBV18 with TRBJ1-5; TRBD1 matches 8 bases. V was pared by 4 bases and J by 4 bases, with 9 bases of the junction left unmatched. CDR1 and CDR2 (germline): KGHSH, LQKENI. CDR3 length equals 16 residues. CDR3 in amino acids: CASSLIRQGQNQPQHF. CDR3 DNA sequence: TGTGCCAGCTCACTTATCAGACAGGGGCAAAATCAGCCCCAGCATTTT.

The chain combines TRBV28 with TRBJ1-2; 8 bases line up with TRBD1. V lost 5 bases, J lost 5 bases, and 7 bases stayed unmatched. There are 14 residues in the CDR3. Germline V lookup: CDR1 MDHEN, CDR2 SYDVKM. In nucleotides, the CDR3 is TGTGCCAGCAGTCCGGCCCGGACAGGGTATGGCTACACCTTC. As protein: CASSPARTGYGYTF.

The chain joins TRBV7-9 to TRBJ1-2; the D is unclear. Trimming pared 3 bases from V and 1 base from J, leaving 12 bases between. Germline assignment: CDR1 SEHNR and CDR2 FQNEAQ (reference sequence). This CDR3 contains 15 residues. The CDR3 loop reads CASSLRGEVNYGYTF. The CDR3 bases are TGTGCCAGCAGCTTGCGAGGTGAAGTTAACTATGGCTACACCTTC.

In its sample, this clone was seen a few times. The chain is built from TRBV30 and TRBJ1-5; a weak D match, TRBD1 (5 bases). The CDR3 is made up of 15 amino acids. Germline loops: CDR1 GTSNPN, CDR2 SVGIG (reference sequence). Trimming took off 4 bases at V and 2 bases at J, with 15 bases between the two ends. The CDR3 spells CAWKGSTGGNQPQHF. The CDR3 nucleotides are TGTGCCTGGAAGGGGAGTACCGGCGGCAATCAGCCCCAGCATTTT.

CDR3 coding DNA: TGTGCCAGCAGCGACCTCTACCCCCGCTCCGGGACAGAGGGCTCGGGGACAGATACGCAGTATTTT. Its translation is CASSDLYPRSGTEGSGTDTQYF. The chain combines TRBV28 with TRBJ2-3; TRBD1 matches 7 bases. Germline V lookup: CDR1 MDHEN, CDR2 SYDVKM. The length of the CDR3 is 22 residues. Germline trimming cut 6 bases from V and 3 bases from J; bases unmatched to any gene: 30.

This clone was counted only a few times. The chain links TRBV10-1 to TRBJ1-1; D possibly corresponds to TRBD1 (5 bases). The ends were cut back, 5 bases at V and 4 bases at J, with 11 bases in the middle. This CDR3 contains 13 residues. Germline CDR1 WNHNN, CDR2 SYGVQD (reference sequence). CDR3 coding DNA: TGCGCCAGCAGTACCGGGGGGGGCACTGAAGCTTTCTTT. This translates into CASSTGGGTEAFF.